The sequence of this TCR beta chain was determined in a study of response to subunit inactivated influenza vaccine. TCRdb fed the RT-PCR reads into MiXCR, producing one record per CDR3 protein. The table includes about 650,000 distinct CDR3 sequences, 15% to 18% detected once. General study findings and limits: Every seasonal influenza vaccination brings in few new T cells, the authors suggested.

Trimming removed 7 bases at V and 10 bases at J, with 24 bases between. The CDR3 consists of 16 residues. Germline V gives CDR1 SGHKS, CDR2 YYEKEE (reference sequence). In regard to this clonotype: Its cognate antigen is unknown.

The sequencing here drew on PBMCs from blood, taken 11 to 12 days after vaccination. The J gene is TRBJ1-6, the V gene TRBV5-5, with a tentative D call TRBD1 (5 bases). The sequence derives from a man aged 50-60 years who received an inactivated influenza vaccine. The DNA for the CDR3 is TGTGCCAGCGGGCTTATTACCGCGCAGGGACGGTCACCCCTCCACTTT. Translating gives CASGLITAQGRSPLHF. Variable domain in full (rest from reference TRBV5-5 and TRBJ1-6): DAGVTQSPTHLIKTRGQQVTLRCSPISGHKSVSWYQQVLGQGPQFIFQYYEKEERGRGNFPDRFSARQFPNYSSELNVNALLLGDSALYLCASGLITAQGRSPLHFGNGTRLTVT.